What follows describes a single TCR beta chain. Its antigen is undetermined. The source of the sample is a study of Graves' ophthalmopathy and Graves' hyperthyroidism. TCR beta CDR3 regions were amplified from RNA transcripts. The library came from an HTBI-primed first-round RT-PCR and a second-round multiplex PCR. TCRdb reprocessed the multiplex PCR reads via MiXCR and lists one record per CDR3 protein. The sample yields 620,000 or so distinct CDR3 sequences, 20% to 25% seen once. The CDR3 spans 16 residues. Per germline, CDR1 PRHDT and CDR2 FYEKMQ (reference sequence). V lost 3 bases to trimming and J lost 4 bases; unmatched junction nucleotides: 8. Hyperthyroidism is called stable when no ophthalmopathy develops within 18 months of follow-up. The PBMCs had their origin in approximately 10 ml of fresh peripheral blood. Study-wide points: Blood shared most expanded thyroid clonotypes above 0.001 frequency.

What was sequenced was peripheral blood. This clonotype originated in a woman aged 18-29 years with stable Graves' hyperthyroidism. Some clones in this sample may be carry-over from other donors' samples. The chain carries TRBV13 and TRBJ2-2, with TRBD2 matching over 7 bases. The CDR3 DNA sequence: TGTGCCAGCAGCTTGTTAGGCGGGAGAGGCACCGGGGAGCTGTTTTTT. This codes for CASSLLGGRGTGELFF.